The 4 T cell receptor beta chains presented below share a single source sample, sequenced in a study of regulatory T cells in long-lasting Graves disease. Building the TCR beta libraries relied on iRepertoire HTBI primers, and CDR3 regions underwent Arm-PCR. TCRdb called the multiplex PCR reads again in MiXCR, with one record for every CDR3 protein. The top ten hold 12% of the sample, which has around 450,000 distinct CDR3 sequences, around 16% seen once. The time point denotes: newly diagnosed GD, antithyroid drugs for less than 3 months. PBMC-derived RNA was used for the TCR library. The same specimen was also included in a second study, on T cells in Graves' hyperthyroidism and ophthalmopathy.

Sequencing was performed on peripheral blood mononuclear cells (PBMCs), taken at new diagnosis, from a patient treated with antithyroid drugs. These TCRs come from a middle-aged man with Graves disease.

This clonotype appeared a few times. The V gene is TRBV19, the J gene TRBJ1-1; D call uncertain. Per the germline V gene, CDR1 is LNHDA and CDR2 is SQIVND (reference sequence). Trimming shortened V by 5 bases and J by 1 base, and 8 bases separated the two germline ends. The CDR3 runs 13 residues. The CDR3: CASSGLRNTEAFF. Written as DNA, the CDR3 is TGTGCCAGTAGTGGGCTCAGGAACACTGAAGCTTTCTTT.

This chain uses TRBV24-1 with TRBJ2-7, with 7 nucleotides matching TRBD1. Germline CDR1 and CDR2: KGHDR and SFDVKD. J gave up 5 bases and V 4 bases, and 7 bases lay outside the gene matches. This CDR3 spans 14 amino acids. DNA for the CDR3: TGTGCCACCAGTGACGACAGGGTTGAGGACGAGCAGTACTTC. The encoded protein is CATSDDRVEDEQYF.

The table lists this clonotype with a few counts. V gene TRBV29-1 combines with J gene TRBJ2-1; 7 bases line up with TRBD2. This CDR3 region has 16 residues. The junction had 9 bases not matched to a gene; V was cut back by 1 base and J by 3 bases. Looked up from germline, CDR1 is SQVTM and CDR2 is ANQGSEA. CDR3 nucleotide sequence: TGCAGCGTTGAAGGTGATATGGCTAGCGGCTACAATGAGCAGTTCTTC. It specifies CSVEGDMASGYNEQFF.

V gene TRBV20-1 combines with J gene TRBJ2-4; D uncertain. Per the germline V gene, CDR1 is DFQATT and CDR2 is SNEGSKA (reference sequence). V dropped 5 bases and J dropped 1 base, with 15 bases sitting between them. The CDR3 loop spans 15 amino acids. The CDR3 loop is CSARPGILAKNIQYF. The CDR3 bases are TGCAGTGCTCGCCCGGGTATATTGGCCAAAAACATTCAGTACTTC.